The table lists the clone carrying this T cell receptor beta chain with many counts. The antigen remains undetermined. The V gene's germline CDR1 is SGHAT and CDR2 FQNNGV. V lost 6 bases to trimming and J lost 3 bases, with 32 bases between them. This CDR3 is 20 amino acids long. This entry comes from a study of T cells in Graves' hyperthyroidism and ophthalmopathy. Whole-study context: Peripheral blood draws took place at initial diagnosis, ahead of any treatment.

General study results and limits: Ophthalmopathy was distinguished from stable hyperthyroidism by 13 V-J signatures. Most clonotypes expanded in the thyroid (above 0.001) were also present in blood.

Patients aged 18 to 65 had newly diagnosed hyperthyroidism of under 2 months' duration. It was RNA transcripts that yielded the amplified TCR beta CDR3 regions. With the HTBI primer set, the TCR CDR3 went through a first round of RT-PCR. One entry per CDR3 protein, called by TCRdb with MiXCR from the multiplex PCR reads. Of a few hundred thousand distinct CDR3 sequences listed, approximately 14% are singletons. This rearrangement joins TRBV11-2 to TRBJ1-1; D possibly corresponds to TRBD1 (5 bases). The origin of this receptor is a woman in her thirties or forties with Graves' hyperthyroidism that later progressed to Graves' ophthalmopathy. Sample: blood. CDR3 DNA: TGTGCCAGCAGACTTAAAGCAGGGAACGTGGGTCTCAAGGCCCACACTGAAGCTTTCTTT. This codes for CASRLKAGNVGLKAHTEAFF.